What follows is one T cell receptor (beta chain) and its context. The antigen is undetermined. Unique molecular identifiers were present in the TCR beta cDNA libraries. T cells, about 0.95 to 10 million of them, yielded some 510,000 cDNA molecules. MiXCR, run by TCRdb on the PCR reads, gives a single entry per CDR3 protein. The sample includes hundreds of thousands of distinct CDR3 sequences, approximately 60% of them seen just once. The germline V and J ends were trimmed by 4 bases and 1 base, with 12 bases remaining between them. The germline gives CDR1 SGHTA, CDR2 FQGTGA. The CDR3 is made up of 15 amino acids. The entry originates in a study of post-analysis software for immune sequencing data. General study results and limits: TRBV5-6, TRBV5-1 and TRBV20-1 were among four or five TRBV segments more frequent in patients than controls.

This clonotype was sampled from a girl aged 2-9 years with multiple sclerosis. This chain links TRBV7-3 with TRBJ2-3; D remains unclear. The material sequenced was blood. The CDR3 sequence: CASSSSLLGTDTQYF. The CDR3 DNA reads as TGTGCCAGCAGCTCGTCCCTTCTCGGCACAGATACGCAGTATTTT.